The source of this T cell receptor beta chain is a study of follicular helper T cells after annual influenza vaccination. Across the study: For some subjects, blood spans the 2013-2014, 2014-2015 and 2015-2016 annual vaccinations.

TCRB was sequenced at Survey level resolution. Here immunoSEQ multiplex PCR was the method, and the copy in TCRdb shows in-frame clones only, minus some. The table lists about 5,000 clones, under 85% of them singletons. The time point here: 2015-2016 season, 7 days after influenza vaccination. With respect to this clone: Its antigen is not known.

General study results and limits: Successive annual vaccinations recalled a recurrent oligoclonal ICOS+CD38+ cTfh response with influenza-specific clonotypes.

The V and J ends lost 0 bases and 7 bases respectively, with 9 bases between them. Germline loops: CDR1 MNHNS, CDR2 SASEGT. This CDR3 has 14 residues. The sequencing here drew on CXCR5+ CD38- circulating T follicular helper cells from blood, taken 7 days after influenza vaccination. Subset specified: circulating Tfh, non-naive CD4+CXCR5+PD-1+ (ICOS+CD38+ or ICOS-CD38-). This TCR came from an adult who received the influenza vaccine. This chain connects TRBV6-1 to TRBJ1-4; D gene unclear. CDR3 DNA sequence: TGTGCCAGCAGTGAAGCAGGGTTGGGTGAAAAACTGTTTTTT. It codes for CASSEAGLGEKLFF.